These 32 T cell receptor beta chains originate from one sample sequenced in a study of post-analysis software for immune sequencing data. General study results and limits: Compared with controls, patients had more of five TRBV segments, including TRBV5-6, TRBV5-1 and TRBV20-1.

Their antigens are not known. Prepared TCR beta cDNA libraries contained unique molecular identifiers. TCRdb used MiXCR to reprocess the PCR reads, holding one entry per CDR3 protein. The data show roughly 700,000 distinct CDR3 sequences, less than 35% seen once. The sample taken for sequencing was blood. The receptors originated from a girl between 5 and 17 years old with multiple sclerosis.

This clonotype appeared once. Given a much more abundant clone one base away, this may be a read error. The CDR3 sequence: CASGRGYSYNEQYF. DNA for the CDR3: TGCGCCAGCGGACGGGGTTACTCCTACAATGAGCAGTACTTC. The rearrangement joins TRBV4-3 to TRBJ2-1, with D perhaps TRBD2 (5 bases). The tail of the sequence fits TRBJ2-7 better, so the J call may be wrong. The length of the CDR3 is 14 residues. CDR1 is LGHNA and CDR2 is YSLEER in the germline V gene.

This clonotype was seen only a few times. This sequence joins TRBV12-3 or TRBV12-4 and TRBJ1-1, with D maybe TRBD1 (5 bases). This CDR3 comprises 16 residues. V was trimmed by 5 bases and J by 10 bases, leaving 26 bases between them. The CDR3: CASSPLGVDRSRGAFF. CDR3 nucleotides: TGTGCCAGCAGTCCCTTGGGGGTGGACCGTTCAAGAGGAGCTTTCTTT.

The V call is TRBV27, the J call TRBJ2-1, with a weak D call TRBD1 (6 bases). The CDR3 extends over 13 amino acids. The germline V and J ends were trimmed by 0 bases and 12 bases, with 12 bases remaining between them. The germline gives CDR1 MNHEY, CDR2 SMNVEV (reference sequence). The DNA for the CDR3 is TGTGCCAGCAGTTTATCGAAAGGCAGGGGGCAGTTCTTC. This sequence encodes CASSLSKGRGQFF.

This clonotype was recorded many times. The J gene is TRBJ2-3, the V gene TRBV10-3, with D possibly being TRBD2 (5 bases). Between the trimmed V and J ends, which lost 6 bases and 0 bases, there was a span of 7 bases. The CDR3 spans 13 residues. Germline assignment: CDR1 ENHRY and CDR2 SYGVKD. CDR3 residues: CAIREDSTDTQYF. CDR3 in DNA: TGTGCCATCAGGGAGGATAGCACAGATACGCAGTATTTT.

A word on this clonotype: The junction differs from germline at one of its ends, possibly a read error. The V call is TRBV7-7, the J call TRBJ2-5, with 7 bases identical to TRBD2. This CDR3 has 17 residues. Looked up from germline, CDR1 is SSHAT and CDR2 is FNYEAQ (reference sequence). CDR3 loop: CASSLSGGINLQETQYF. CDR3 in DNA: TGTGCTAGCAGCTTATCCGGGGGGATTAACCTCCAAGAGACCCAGTACTTC.

Comment on this clonotype: One end of the junction is discordant with germline, which a read error may explain. This chain links TRBV5-1 with TRBJ2-1; D is possibly TRBD2 (5 bases). The CDR3 has 15 residues. Germline lookup yields CDR1 SGHRS and CDR2 YFSETQ. The CDR3 nucleotides are TGCGCCAGCAGCTTGGGTGCTAGCTCCCACAATGAGCAGTTCTTC. Amino acids: CASSLGASSHNEQFF.

This chain links TRBV4-2 with TRBJ1-2; 10 bases are shared with TRBD1. The CDR3 covers 14 residues. The trim removed 3 bases at V and 7 bases at J, leaving 5 bases unmatched. The germline gives CDR1 LGHNA, CDR2 YNFKEQ. The CDR3 DNA reads TGTGCCAGCAGCCAGACGGACAGGGGGGGTGGCTACACCTTC. Its translation is CASSQTDRGGGYTF.

This clonotype was observed a handful of times. This chain connects TRBV5-5 to TRBJ1-1; D may be TRBD1 (6 bases). The CDR3 covers 15 residues. Trimming cost V 4 bases and J 1 base, with 14 bases left between them. Germline V gives CDR1 SGHKS, CDR2 YYEKEE (reference sequence). CDR3 in amino acids: CASSPGAGANTEAFF. As DNA, the CDR3 is TGTGCCAGCAGCCCGGGGGCGGGAGCGAACACTGAAGCTTTCTTT. Based on the CDR3 plus reference TRBV5-5 and TRBJ1-1, the full variable domain is DAGVTQSPTHLIKTRGQQVTLRCSPISGHKSVSWYQQVLGQGPQFIFQYYEKEERGRGNFPDRFSARQFPNYSSELNVNALLLGDSALYLCASSPGAGANTEAFFGQGTRLTVV.

The chain couples TRBV4-1 to TRBJ1-1; tentative D call: TRBD1 (6 bases). The V end lost 4 bases, the J end lost 0 bases, and 18 bases lay between the germline ends. The CDR3 totals 17 residues. CDR1 is MGHRA, CDR2 YSYEKL, per germline. The CDR3 DNA reads TGCGCCAGCAGCCTGGAAGGGGGGGAAACTCTGAACACTGAAGCTTTCTTT. Translated, it gives CASSLEGGETLNTEAFF.

The rearrangement links TRBV2 to TRBJ2-7; D is possibly TRBD1 or TRBD2 (5 bases each). Trimming took off 8 bases at V and 3 bases at J, with 14 bases between the two ends. Germline V CDR1 and CDR2: SNHLY, FYNNEI. This CDR3 is 13 amino acids long. The CDR3: CASQGTGYYEQYF. The CDR3 DNA reads as TGTGCCAGCCAAGGGACGGGTTACTACGAGCAGTACTTC.

V is TRBV5-6 and J is TRBJ2-1, with unresolved D. The CDR3 spans 12 residues. Trimming left V 4 bases short and J 9 bases short, with 11 bases between. The germline CDR1 and CDR2 sequences are SGHDT and YYEEEE. The CDR3 spells CASSPSVSEQFF. CDR3 in DNA: TGTGCCAGCAGCCCGAGTGTGAGTGAGCAGTTCTTC.

The chain combines TRBV15 with TRBJ2-5; a weak D match, TRBD2 (6 bases). The CDR3 is 15 residues long. Germline V lookup: CDR1 LNHNV, CDR2 YYDKDF (reference sequence). V was shortened by 7 bases and J by 0 bases, with 15 bases between the two germline ends. CDR3 loop: CATTHPGEYQETQYF. The CDR3 nucleotides read TGTGCCACCACCCACCCGGGAGAATACCAAGAGACCCAGTACTTC.

The chain links TRBV5-1 to TRBJ2-6; no clear D. Germline loops: CDR1 SGHRS, CDR2 YFSETQ. V was shortened by 0 bases and J by 2 bases, with 15 bases between the two germline ends. There are 18 residues in the CDR3. CDR3 residues: CASSLAPGPLAGANVLTF. Here the CDR3 DNA reads TGCGCCAGCAGCTTGGCCCCAGGCCCCTTAGCTGGGGCCAACGTCCTGACTTTC.

V gene TRBV20-1 combines with J gene TRBJ2-1; 11 positions match TRBD2. The end of the DNA is better explained by TRBJ2-7, so the J call may be wrong. The CDR3 is 15 residues long. Germline CDR1 DFQATT, CDR2 SNEGSKA (reference sequence). The CDR3 nucleotides are TGCAGTGCCTTTAGCGGGAGGGTGTCCTACAATGAGCAGTACTTC. Translating it yields CSAFSGRVSYNEQYF.

The gene calls are TRBV15 and TRBJ2-3; 12 bases match TRBD2. CDR3 length equals 17 residues. V dropped 4 bases and J dropped 3; count of bases not matched to a gene: 8. Germline CDR1 LNHNV, CDR2 YYDKDF (reference sequence). The CDR3 region is CATSTFLAGGSTDTQYF. The CDR3 nucleotides read TGTGCCACCAGCACGTTTCTAGCGGGAGGGTCAACAGATACGCAGTATTTT.

This clonotype has a count of ten or more. The chain carries TRBV10-3 and TRBJ2-5, with no clear D. V was trimmed by 8 bases and J by 1 base, leaving 11 bases between them. The CDR3 is made up of 13 amino acids. CDR1 and CDR2 from the germline V gene are ENHRY and SYGVKD. The CDR3 DNA follows: TGTGCCATCTCGGACGGACGCCAAGAGACCCAGTACTTC. Protein product: CAISDGRQETQYF.

This clonotype was counted a few times. V usage is TRBV14 and J usage is TRBJ2-7; 7 nucleotides line up with TRBD2. The CDR3 is 15 residues long. Germline lookup yields CDR1 SGHDN and CDR2 FVKESK. J gave up 2 bases and V 0 bases, and 4 bases lay outside the gene matches. Here the CDR3 reads CASSQDSGWPYEQYF. CDR3 coding DNA: TGTGCCAGCAGCCAAGATAGCGGGTGGCCCTACGAGCAGTACTTC.

V usage is TRBV15 and J usage is TRBJ2-3, with TRBD2 as a possible D gene (5 bases). The V and J ends lost 0 bases and 0 bases respectively, with 10 bases between them. Germline assignment: CDR1 LNHNV and CDR2 YYDKDF (reference sequence). The CDR3 has 16 amino acids. The CDR3 nucleotides read TGTGCCACCAGCAGAGATTTAGCGAGAAGCACAGATACGCAGTATTTT. It encodes CATSRDLARSTDTQYF.

This clonotype was detected a few times. The chain couples TRBV24-1 to TRBJ2-3, with 9 nucleotides matching TRBD1. Trimming cost V 4 bases and J 3 bases; bases outside gene matches: 4. This CDR3 is 15 amino acids long. Looked up from germline, CDR1 is KGHDR and CDR2 is SFDVKD. CDR3 DNA: TGTGCCACCAGTGACGGGACAGGGTGGACAGATACGCAGTATTTT. It specifies CATSDGTGWTDTQYF.

A remark on this clonotype: A much bigger clone sits one base away, suggesting this may be a read error. The chain combines TRBV29-1 with TRBJ2-7, with D maybe TRBD2 (6 bases). Judging by the DNA end, TRBJ2-5 fits better; the J call may be wrong. The length of the CDR3 is 15 residues. Germline CDR1 is SQVTM and CDR2 is ANQGSEA. CDR3: CSVRLWTIYEETQYF. The DNA of the CDR3 is TGCAGCGTTAGGTTGTGGACTATCTACGAAGAGACCCAGTACTTC.

This clonotype was found a few times. The V call is TRBV2, the J call TRBJ2-5, with no clear D. This CDR3 contains 11 residues. V was clipped by 4 bases and J by 6 bases, with 6 bases between them. The germline CDR1 and CDR2 sequences are SNHLY and FYNNEI. As DNA, the CDR3 is TGTGCCAGCAGTGTGTTTAAGACCCAGTACTTC. Its protein is CASSVFKTQYF.

This chain connects TRBV20-1 to TRBJ2-1; 13 bases match TRBD2. Trimming at V came to 5 bases and at J to 0 bases, leaving 7 bases not matched to a gene. Germline V CDR1 and CDR2: DFQATT, SNEGSKA (reference sequence). The CDR3 has 17 amino acids. DNA of the CDR3: TGCAGTGCTCCGCCGGGACTAGCGGGGAGCTCCTACAATGAGCAGTTCTTC. The encoded protein is CSAPPGLAGSSYNEQFF.

On this clonotype itself: Sequence at one end of the junction differs from germline and may be a read error. The rearrangement uses TRBV20-1 and TRBJ1-6; D remains ambiguous. The CDR3 consists of 16 residues. Germline CDR1 reads DFQATT; CDR2 reads SNEGSKA (reference sequence). CDR3 coding DNA: TGCAGTGCTAGAGATCGGATTGGCGGGTTTAATTCACCCCCCCACTTT. Translated: CSARDRIGGFNSPPHF.

In its sample, this clonotype was seen a few times. This CDR3 is CASSLQVGSYGYTF. CDR3 nucleotide sequence: TGTGCCAGCAGCTTGCAAGTCGGGAGCTATGGCTACACCTTC. The V and J genes are TRBV7-8 and TRBJ1-2; the D is unclear. Germline-derived CDR1 and CDR2 are SGHVS and FQNEAQ. V lost 3 bases to trimming and J lost 4 bases, with 12 bases between them. The CDR3 is 14 residues long. The whole variable domain, filled in from reference TRBV7-8 and TRBJ1-2, reads GAGVSQSPRYKVAKRGQDVALRCDPISGHVSLFWYQQALGQGPEFLTYFQNEAQLDKSGLPSDRFFAERPEGSVSTLKIQRTQQEDSAVYLCASSLQVGSYGYTFGSGTRLTVV.

This chain connects TRBV10-3 to TRBJ2-7; possible D gene TRBD1, 6 bases. V gave up 10 bases and J gave up 0 bases, with 13 bases separating them. The CDR3 has 13 residues. From germline, CDR1 is ENHRY and CDR2 SYGVKD. The CDR3 bases are TGTGCCACCTCCCGGGACATCTCCTACGAGCAGTACTTC. Translating it yields CATSRDISYEQYF.

This chain uses TRBV20-1 with TRBJ1-5; D ambiguous. This CDR3 is built from 17 residues. The V gene's germline CDR1 is DFQATT and CDR2 SNEGSKA (reference sequence). The germline V and J ends were trimmed by 2 bases and 1 base, with 18 bases remaining between them. The DNA for the CDR3 is TGCAGTGCTAGACGGCAGGATCTCCTCAAGAGCAATCAGCCCCAGCATTTT. As protein: CSARRQDLLKSNQPQHF.

The chain is built from TRBV7-2 and TRBJ1-2; a weak D match, TRBD1 (5 bases). The germline gives CDR1 SGHTA, CDR2 FQGNSA. The CDR3 contains 13 residues. Trimming took 6 bases from V and 1 from J, leaving 9 bases between them. The chain's CDR3 is CASSRQLNYGYTF. The CDR3 region has the DNA TGTGCCAGCAGTCGACAGCTTAACTATGGCTACACCTTC.

In its sample, this clonotype was seen a few times. This rearrangement joins TRBV4-3 to TRBJ2-7; no firm D call. Per the germline V gene, CDR1 is LGHNA and CDR2 is YSLEER. V dropped 0 bases and J dropped 3 bases, with 12 bases sitting between them. CDR3 length equals 15 residues. The CDR3, as DNA: TGCGCCAGCAGCCAAGAGGGCGGAGACCACTACGAGCAGTACTTC. Translating it yields CASSQEGGDHYEQYF.

This clonotype was counted a few times. The CDR3 protein is CAMGQGNMETQYF. For the CDR3, the DNA is TGTGCCATGGGACAGGGAAATATGGAGACCCAGTACTTC. The chain uses TRBV10-3 and TRBJ2-5, with 9 nucleotides matching TRBD1. CDR1 is ENHRY, CDR2 SYGVKD, per germline. This CDR3 spans 13 amino acids. The V gene end was trimmed by 9 bases and the J gene end by 5 bases; junction bases not matched to a gene: 7.

This clonotype was counted between two and nine times. CDR3 in amino acids: CASSYSQGTEAFF. In nucleotides, the CDR3 is TGTGCCAGCAGTTATTCACAGGGCACTGAAGCTTTCTTT. This chain uses TRBV6-5 with TRBJ1-1, with D perhaps TRBD1 (6 bases). The germline gives CDR1 MNHEY, CDR2 SVGAGI. The germline V and J ends were trimmed by 3 bases and 4 bases, with 9 bases remaining between them. The CDR3 runs to 13 residues.

The chain has TRBV5-6 and TRBJ2-1; 11 nucleotides line up with TRBD2. CDR1 is SGHDT and CDR2 is YYEEEE in the germline V gene. J gave up 0 bases and V 1 base, and 6 bases lay outside the gene matches. This CDR3 has 18 residues. CDR3 amino acids: CASSLLSSGGFSYNEQFF. The DNA of the CDR3 is TGTGCCAGCAGCTTGCTATCTAGCGGGGGGTTCTCCTACAATGAGCAGTTCTTC.

Turning to this clonotype: One end of the junction does not line up with germline, which may come from a read error. The J gene is TRBJ1-1, the V gene TRBV5-1; TRBD1 matches at 8 bases. The germline gives CDR1 SGHRS, CDR2 YFSETQ. This CDR3 region has 14 residues. The CDR3 here is CVSSTQGGYTEAFF. The CDR3 coding sequence is TGCGTCAGCAGCACACAGGGGGGCTACACTGAAGCTTTCTTT.